Shown below are 7 T cell receptor beta chains from a single sample sequenced in a study of T cell repertoires in cytomegalovirus infection. TCRdb recomputed calls from the reads with MiXCR, one row per CDR3 protein. In the table there are around 550,000 distinct CDR3 sequences, about 26% of which are singletons. The sample taken for sequencing was PBMCs. These receptors came from a human donor in good health (CMV status not recorded). Some clones in this sample may be carry-over from other donors' samples.

This clonotype was detected only a few times. This sequence joins TRBV7-2 and TRBJ1-2; 7 bases fit TRBD1. Germline lookup yields CDR1 SGHTA and CDR2 FQGNSA. With V trimmed by 0 bases and J by 6 bases, 4 bases remained unmatched. The CDR3 loop spans 14 amino acids. DNA for the CDR3: TGTGCCAGCAGCTTAGCCAGGGGGGGGGATGGCTACACCTTC. This codes for CASSLARGGDGYTF.

The chain combines TRBV20-1 with TRBJ2-1; the match to TRBD2 covers 9 bases. J lost 8 bases, V lost 6 bases, and 11 bases had no gene match. The CDR3 is made up of 14 amino acids. Germline CDR1 is DFQATT and CDR2 is SNEGSKA (reference sequence). CDR3 nucleotides: TGCAGTGCCCAAATGGTAGCGGGAGTGGATGAGCAGTTCTTC. Encoded protein: CSAQMVAGVDEQFF.

The rearrangement joins TRBV7-2 to TRBJ2-7, with D perhaps matching TRBD2 (6 bases). Germline lookup yields CDR1 SGHTA and CDR2 FQGNSA. CDR3 length: 13 amino acids. The germline V and J ends were trimmed by 4 bases and 6 bases, with 13 bases remaining between them. The CDR3: CASSWDSTTEQYV. DNA of the CDR3: TGTGCCAGCAGCTGGGACTCGACCACCGAGCAGTACGTC.

The chain is built from TRBV7-3 and TRBJ2-3; 7 nucleotides agree with TRBD1. The J segment lost 1 base and the V segment lost 4 bases, leaving 11 bases of the junction unmatched. The germline CDR1 and CDR2 sequences are SGHTA and FQGTGA. There are 17 residues in the CDR3. CDR3 region: CASSWPGQSMGTDTQYF. CDR3 nucleotide sequence: TGTGCCAGCAGCTGGCCGGGACAGTCAATGGGCACAGATACGCAGTATTTT.

This chain joins TRBV7-2 and TRBJ1-2; D might be TRBD1 (5 bases). The CDR3 covers 17 residues. Germline CDR1 SGHTA, CDR2 FQGNSA. Trimming removed 5 bases from V and 7 bases from J, with 26 bases in between. The CDR3, as DNA: TGTGCCAGCAGCCCGGGACTCCCGAATGCTCCAAAATCTGGCTACACCTTC. The encoded protein is CASSPGLPNAPKSGYTF.

This clonotype appeared many times. V and J are TRBV6-1 and TRBJ1-5; no clear D. The CDR3 covers 17 residues. Germline CDR1 and CDR2: MNHNS and SASEGT. Trimming removed 0 bases from V and 0 bases from J, with 12 bases in between. In nucleotides, the CDR3 is TGTGCCAGCAGTGAAGCGAGCGGAGGGTATAGCAATCAGCCCCAGCATTTT. This codes for CASSEASGGYSNQPQHF.

About this clonotype itself: Given a much more abundant clone one base away, this may be a read error. J is TRBJ1-1 and V is TRBV7-9; weak D call: TRBD1 (5 bases). V shed 1 base and J shed 5 bases, with 14 bases lying between them. From germline, CDR1 is SEHNR and CDR2 FQNEAQ (reference sequence). The CDR3 consists of 15 residues. CDR3 sequence reads: CASSLGDGRGTEAFF. The CDR3 nucleotides read TGTGCCAGCAGCTTAGGGGACGGCCGGGGGACTGAAGCTTTCTTT.